This TCR beta chain was profiled in a study of T cells in Graves' hyperthyroidism and ophthalmopathy. In this sample, this clonotype turned up many times. Its antigen is not known. Findings of the study overall: Model output signaled ophthalmopathy a median roughly 6.5 months ahead of onset.

V lost 8 bases, J lost 5 bases, and 12 bases lay in between. Germline CDR1 reads MNHNS; CDR2 reads SASEGT. CDR3 size: 12 residues. Those with hyperthyroidism were 18 to 65 years old, newly diagnosed, and ill for under 2 months. It was around 11 ml of fresh peripheral blood that supplied the PBMCs. RNA transcripts yielded amplified TCR beta CDR3 regions. The study used the HTBI primer set for a first-round RT-PCR of the TCR CDR3. TCRdb processed the multiplex PCR reads anew with MiXCR; each CDR3 protein has one entry. The data show about 300,000 distinct CDR3 sequences, around 13% seen once. V and J are TRBV6-1 and TRBJ1-2; perhaps TRBD1 as D (5 bases). Input material: blood. This receptor was obtained from a woman between 35 and 50 years old with Graves' hyperthyroidism. In DNA form, the CDR3 reads TGTGCCAGCCGCCTCGGGGCTTATGGCTACACCTTC. Its protein product is CASRLGAYGYTF.